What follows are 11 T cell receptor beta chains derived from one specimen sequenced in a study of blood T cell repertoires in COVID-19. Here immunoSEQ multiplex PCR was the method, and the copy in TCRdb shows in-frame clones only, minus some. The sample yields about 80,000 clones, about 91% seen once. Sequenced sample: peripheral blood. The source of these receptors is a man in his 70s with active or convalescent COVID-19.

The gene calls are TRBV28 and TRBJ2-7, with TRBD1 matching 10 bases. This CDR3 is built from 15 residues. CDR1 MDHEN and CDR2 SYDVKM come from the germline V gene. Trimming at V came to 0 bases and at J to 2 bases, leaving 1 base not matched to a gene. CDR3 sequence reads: CASSLWTGGPYEQYF. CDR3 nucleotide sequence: TGTGCCAGCAGTTTATGGACAGGGGGCCCCTACGAGCAGTACTTC.

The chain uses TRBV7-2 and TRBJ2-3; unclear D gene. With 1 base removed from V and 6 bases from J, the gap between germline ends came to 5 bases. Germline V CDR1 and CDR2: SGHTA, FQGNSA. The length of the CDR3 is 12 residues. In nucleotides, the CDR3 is TGTGCCAGCAGCTTAGGGCACGATACGCAGTATTTT. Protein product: CASSLGHDTQYF. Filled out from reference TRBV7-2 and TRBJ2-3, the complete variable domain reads GAGVSQSPSNKVTEKGKDVELRCDPISGHTALYWYRQSLGQGLEFLIYFQGNSAPDKSGLPSDRFSAERTGGSVSTLTIQRTQQEDSAVYLCASSLGHDTQYFGPGTRLTVL.

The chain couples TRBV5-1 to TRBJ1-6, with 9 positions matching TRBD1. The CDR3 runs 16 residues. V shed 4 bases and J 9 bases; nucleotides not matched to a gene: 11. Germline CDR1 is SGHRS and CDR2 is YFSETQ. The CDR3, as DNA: TGCGCCAGCAGCATAACCCGGGACAGGGATTTTTCACCCCTCCACTTT. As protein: CASSITRDRDFSPLHF.

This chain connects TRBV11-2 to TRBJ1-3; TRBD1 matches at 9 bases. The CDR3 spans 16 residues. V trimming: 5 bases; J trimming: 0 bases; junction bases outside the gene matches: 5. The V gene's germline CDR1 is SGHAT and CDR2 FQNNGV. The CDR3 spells CASSTRDRASGNTIYF. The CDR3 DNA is TGTGCCAGCAGCACCCGGGACAGGGCCTCTGGAAACACCATATATTTT.

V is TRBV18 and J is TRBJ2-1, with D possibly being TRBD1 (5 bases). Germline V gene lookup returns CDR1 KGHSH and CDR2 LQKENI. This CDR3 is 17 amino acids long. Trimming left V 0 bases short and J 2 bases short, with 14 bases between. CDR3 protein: CASSPPQSRATYNEQFF. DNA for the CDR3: TGTGCCAGCTCACCACCCCAGAGCAGGGCGACCTACAATGAGCAGTTCTTC.

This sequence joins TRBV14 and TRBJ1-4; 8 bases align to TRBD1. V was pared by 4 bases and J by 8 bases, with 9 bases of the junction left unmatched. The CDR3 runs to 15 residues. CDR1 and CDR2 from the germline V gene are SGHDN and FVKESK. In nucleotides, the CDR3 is TGTGCCAGCAGCCTAAGGACAGGGAGAGGAGAAAAACTGTTTTTT. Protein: CASSLRTGRGEKLFF.

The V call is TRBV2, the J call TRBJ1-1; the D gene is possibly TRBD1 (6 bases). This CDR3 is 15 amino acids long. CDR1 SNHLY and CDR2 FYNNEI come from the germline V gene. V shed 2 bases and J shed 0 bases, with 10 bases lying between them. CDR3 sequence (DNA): TGTGCCAGCAGTGAAAGGGGGGGTTTGAACACTGAAGCTTTCTTT. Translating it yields CASSERGGLNTEAFF.

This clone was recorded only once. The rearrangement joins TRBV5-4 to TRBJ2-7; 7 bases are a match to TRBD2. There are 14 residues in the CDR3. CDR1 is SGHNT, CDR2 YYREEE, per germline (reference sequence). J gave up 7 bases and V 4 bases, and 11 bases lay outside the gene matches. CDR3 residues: CASSLIMAGEEQYF. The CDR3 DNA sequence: TGTGCCAGCAGCCTAATTATGGCGGGGGAAGAGCAGTACTTC.

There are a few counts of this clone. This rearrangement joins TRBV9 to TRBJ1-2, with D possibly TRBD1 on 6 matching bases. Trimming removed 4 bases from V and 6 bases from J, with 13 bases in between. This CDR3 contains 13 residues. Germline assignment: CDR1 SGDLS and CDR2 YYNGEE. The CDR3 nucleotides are TGTGCCAGCAGCTCCCCGGACAGAGATGGCTACACCTTC. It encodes CASSSPDRDGYTF. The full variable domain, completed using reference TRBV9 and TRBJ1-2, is DSGVTQTPKHLITATGQRVTLRCSPRSGDLSVYWYQQSLDQGLQFLIQYYNGEERAKGNILERFSAQQFPDLHSELNLSSLELGDSALYFCASSSPDRDGYTFGSGTRLTVV.

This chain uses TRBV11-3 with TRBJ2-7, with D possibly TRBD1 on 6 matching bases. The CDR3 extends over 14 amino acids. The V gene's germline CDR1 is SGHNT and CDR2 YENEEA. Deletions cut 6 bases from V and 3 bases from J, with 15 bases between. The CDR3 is CASSYTQGGYEQYF. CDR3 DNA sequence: TGTGCCAGCAGTTACACACAGGGTGGCTACGAGCAGTACTTC.

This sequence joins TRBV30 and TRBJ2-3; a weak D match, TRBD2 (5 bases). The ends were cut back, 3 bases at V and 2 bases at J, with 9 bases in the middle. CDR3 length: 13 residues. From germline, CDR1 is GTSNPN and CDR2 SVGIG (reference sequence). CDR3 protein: CAWRATITDTQYF. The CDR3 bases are TGTGCCTGGAGAGCGACTATCACAGATACGCAGTATTTT.